This entry features one T cell receptor beta chain sequence. Which antigen it targets is not known. Base qualities are not recorded, but no much larger clone differs from it by a single base. Collaborating institutions collected whole blood in K2EDTA tubes following their own protocols. For TCRbeta analysis, collaborator samples were shipped as frozen whole blood, as isolated PBMCs, or as DNA extracted from either sample type. Relative to germline, V is 2 bases shorter and J is 2 bases shorter, with 12 bases between their ends. CDR1 SEHNR and CDR2 FQNEAQ were looked up in the germline V gene (reference sequence). From cysteine to phenylalanine, the CDR3 is 15 amino acids long. Here the CDR3 DNA is all that survives: 45 bases in frame from base 1. This sample is part of a study of blood T cell repertoires in COVID-19 (dated by TCRdb to 2019 to 2021). With regard to the full study: The collaborator samples originated in the United States, Italy and Spain and spanned the acute and convalescent phases of COVID-19. Deeply sampled blood TCRbeta repertoires from subjects exposed to, actively infected with, or recovered from COVID-19 were included in the dataset. Sample metadata almost always included a de-identified subject ID, COVID-19 status, age in years and sex. The samples were drawn from two sources: the first 160 participants of the ongoing ImmuneRACE study, and 1,254 subjects contributed by 6 global collaborators. The prospective study material was composed of cDNA or gDNA derived from T cells, B-cell-depleted T cells, or PBMCs. HLA class I and class II types, where available, came from metadata supplied by the sample provider rather than from assay-based typing. The repertoires were released in a freely available public database meant as a resource for research on the immune response to SARS-CoV-2.

TCRbeta CDR3 regions were amplified from genomic DNA using the immunoSEQ Assay, a bias-controlled multiplex PCR. As for the original processing: The number of nucleated cells in each sample was estimated by amplification of reference gene primers within the assay. To quantify the absolute abundance of each unique TCRbeta CDR3 rearrangement, sequence reads were collapsed and filtered. For each sample, productive Simpson clonality was calculated as the square root of Simpson's diversity index across productive rearrangements. Sourced from immuneACCESS, this table was stored by TCRdb with only in-frame sequences that have V and J called. A share of the clones is absent; for the studies checked, an unresolved V gene accounts for under half, and the remainder has no known explanation. V and J calls and clone size are given by that table; D and trimming were obtained from the DNA. A total of approximately 90,000 clones appear in this sample, approximately 90% of them only once. Jointly, the top ten make up under 9.5% of the sample.

Study-wide findings and limitations: How much clinical and demographic metadata was included differed by source and by participant, and the metadata was provided uncurated.

This TCR was sampled from a man aged 50 to 59 with acute or convalescent COVID-19. The specimen sequenced was peripheral blood. The sequence is built from TRBV7-9 and TRBJ2-5, and possibly TRBD2, on 6 matching bases. The DNA sequence is TGTGCCAGCAGCTTAAGGGGTAGCGGACAAGAGACCCAGTACTTC. Translation gives CASSLRGSGQETQYF.